Below are 10 T cell receptor beta chains sequenced from a single sample in a study of shared clonotypes between healthy human individuals. This table comes from immunoSEQ multiplex PCR, and its TCRdb copy is limited to in-frame clones, with some not included. The data show roughly 2 million clones, roughly 96% seen once. Sequences were obtained from naive CD4+ T cells sorted from blood. Subset given: CD45RA+ positively selected. The origin of the receptors is a man between 18 and 35 years old in good health.

The V call is TRBV19, the J call TRBJ1-2; D remains unclear. Germline loops: CDR1 LNHDA, CDR2 SQIVND (reference sequence). V was trimmed by 4 bases and J by 5 bases, leaving 11 bases between them. The CDR3 is made up of 13 amino acids. The CDR3 nucleotides read TGTGCCAGTAGTAAGGTTGCGGGTTATGGCTACACCTTC. It translates to CASSKVAGYGYTF.

The rearrangement uses TRBV15 and TRBJ1-5; no reliable D call. The CDR3 contains 13 residues. The V end lost 0 bases, the J end lost 7 bases, and 7 bases lay between the germline ends. Per germline, CDR1 LNHNV and CDR2 YYDKDF (reference sequence). CDR3 region: CATSRERVQPQHF. The CDR3, as DNA: TGTGCCACCAGCAGAGAAAGGGTGCAGCCCCAGCATTTT.

The chain joins TRBV30 to TRBJ1-6; 7 bases are a match to TRBD1. Germline-derived CDR1 and CDR2 are GTSNPN and SVGIG (reference sequence). V lost 2 bases and J lost 7; bases outside the gene matches: 8. The CDR3 has 15 residues. CDR3 in DNA: TGTGCCTGGAGTTATCCTGGGACAGTAAATTCACCCCTCCACTTT. Protein product: CAWSYPGTVNSPLHF.

The chain links TRBV7-2 to TRBJ2-7, with D maybe TRBD1 (6 bases). CDR1 is SGHTA and CDR2 is FQGNSA in the germline V gene. This CDR3 spans 15 amino acids. Between the trimmed V and J ends, which lost 5 bases and 0 bases, there was a span of 14 bases. DNA of the CDR3: TGTGCCAGCAGCCTCCCGTCGACAGGCTCCTACGAGCAGTACTTC. Translated: CASSLPSTGSYEQYF.

The chain combines TRBV7-9 with TRBJ1-3, with D perhaps TRBD1 (5 bases). Germline CDR1 reads SEHNR; CDR2 reads FQNEAQ (reference sequence). V dropped 5 bases and J dropped 0 bases, with 11 bases sitting between them. The CDR3 is made up of 15 amino acids. DNA for the CDR3: TGTGCCAGCAGCCCCAGGGACCTCTCTGGAAACACCATATATTTT. Protein sequence: CASSPRDLSGNTIYF.

This chain joins TRBV5-6 and TRBJ2-7; D possibly corresponds to TRBD1 (6 bases). The CDR3 covers 15 residues. Trimming cost V 0 bases and J 2 bases, with 12 bases left between them. The V gene's germline CDR1 is SGHDT and CDR2 YYEEEE. DNA of the CDR3: TGTGCCAGCAGCTTGGGACAGGTAGCTACCTACGAGCAGTACTTC. Its translation is CASSLGQVATYEQYF. Full variable domain (rest looked up from reference TRBV5-6 and TRBJ2-7): DAGVTQSPTHLIKTRGQQVTLRCSPKSGHDTVSWYQQALGQGPQFIFQYYEEEERQRGNFPDRFSGHQFPNYSSELNVNALLLGDSALYLCASSLGQVATYEQYFGPGTRLTVT.

This clone was seen only once. This chain links TRBV7-2 with TRBJ2-7; no firm D call. Germline V gene lookup returns CDR1 SGHTA and CDR2 FQGNSA. The length of the CDR3 is 14 residues. Trimming cost V 3 bases and J 0 bases, with 9 bases left between them. CDR3 sequence: CASSFPGLSYEQYF. The CDR3 DNA is TGTGCCAGCAGCTTTCCGGGCCTCTCCTACGAGCAGTACTTC.

This chain connects TRBV29-1 to TRBJ2-7, with D possibly matching TRBD1 (6 bases). The V and J ends lost 5 bases and 6 bases respectively, with 14 bases between them. Germline values: CDR1 SQVTM, CDR2 ANQGSEA. This CDR3 region has 12 residues. In DNA form, the CDR3 reads TGCAGCGTTCACAGGGTGTTAGGCGAGCAGTACTTC. Translated: CSVHRVLGEQYF.

The chain is built from TRBV6-6 and TRBJ1-3; D not certain. This CDR3 is built from 14 residues. The germline V and J ends were trimmed by 0 bases and 3 bases, with 6 bases remaining between them. Germline assignment: CDR1 MNHNY and CDR2 SVGAGI (reference sequence). The CDR3 protein is CASSYSTNGNTIYF. The DNA for the CDR3 is TGTGCCAGCAGTTACTCGACAAATGGAAACACCATATATTTT.

The chain uses TRBV4-1 and TRBJ1-1, with TRBD1 matching over 7 bases. CDR1 and CDR2 (germline): MGHRA, YSYEKL. The CDR3 loop spans 15 amino acids. V dropped 4 bases and J dropped 11; count of bases not matched to a gene: 16. CDR3: CASSLRTTGPAEAFF. The CDR3 nucleotides read TGCGCCAGCAGCCTCAGAACGACAGGGCCTGCGGAGGCTTTCTTT.